Each of the 31 T cell receptor beta chains below was sequenced from the same sample in a study of CD8 T cells in ankylosing spondylitis. Each CDR3 protein is one row after TCRdb ran MiXCR on the 5' RACE reads. The data contain about 450,000 distinct CDR3 sequences, approximately 26% of them singletons. Their antigens are not known. General study points: The study identified a TCR beta motif of under ten highly homologous variants that appeared characteristic of ankylosing spondylitis blood.

The material sequenced was blood, either unsorted or a sorted T cell fraction (not recorded which). These receptor sequences come from a male donor with ankylosing spondylitis.

This clonotype turned up a few times. V and J are TRBV20-1 and TRBJ1-1, with D uncertain. The V gene lost 5 bases and the J gene lost 4 bases, with 14 bases spanning the gap. Germline V gene lookup returns CDR1 DFQATT and CDR2 SNEGSKA (reference sequence). This CDR3 spans 13 amino acids. The CDR3 spells CSAAGPRGTEAFF. In nucleotides, the CDR3 is TGCAGTGCTGCGGGCCCCCGGGGCACTGAAGCTTTCTTT.

This clonotype appeared a few times. The V call is TRBV12-3 or TRBV12-4, the J call TRBJ2-5, with a weak D call TRBD2 (6 bases). The CDR3 contains 12 residues. The V and J ends lost 2 bases and 9 bases respectively, with 10 bases between them. The CDR3 sequence: CASSLSAGPQYF. CDR3 coding DNA: TGTGCCAGCAGTTTATCTGCGGGGCCCCAGTACTTC.

The table lists this clonotype with a few counts. This rearrangement joins TRBV7-6 to TRBJ2-3, with D perhaps given as TRBD1 or TRBD2 (6 bases each). The CDR3 is made up of 15 amino acids. Germline CDR1 and CDR2: SGHVS and FNYEAQ. Trimming removed 1 base from V and 1 base from J, with 9 bases in between. CDR3 sequence: CASSLGGAGTDTQYF. The CDR3 bases are TGTGCCAGCAGCTTAGGGGGGGCTGGCACAGATACGCAGTATTTT. The complete variable domain, with remaining parts taken from reference TRBV7-6 and TRBJ2-3, reads GAGVSQSPRYKVTKRGQDVALRCDPISGHVSLYWYRQALGQGPEFLTYFNYEAQQDKSGLPNDRFSAERPEGSISTLTIQRTEQRDSAMYRCASSLGGAGTDTQYFGPGTRLTVL.

The rearrangement uses TRBV10-3 and TRBJ2-7; 9 nucleotides agree with TRBD1. The CDR3 covers 15 residues. Germline values: CDR1 ENHRY, CDR2 SYGVKD. Unmatched junction bases numbered 7, after V lost 5 bases and J lost 2 bases. The CDR3 here is CAISSRTGVPYEQYF. CDR3 nucleotide sequence: TGTGCCATCAGTTCGAGGACAGGGGTGCCCTACGAGCAGTACTTC.

J is TRBJ2-2 and V is TRBV24-1; 8 bases are a match to TRBD2. The CDR3 is 13 residues long. Germline lookup yields CDR1 KGHDR and CDR2 SFDVKD. V trimming: 9 bases; J trimming: 9 bases; junction bases outside the gene matches: 8. Written as DNA, the CDR3 is TGTGCCACCGCGGCTAGCGGGTCTTGGGAGCTGTTTTTT. This codes for CATAASGSWELFF.

Concerning this clonotype: A junction end diverges from the germline sequence, so it may reflect a read error. V is TRBV5-1 and J is TRBJ1-1; weak D call: TRBD1 (5 bases). Germline lookup yields CDR1 SGHRS and CDR2 YFSETQ. This CDR3 contains 15 residues. For the CDR3, the DNA is TGTGCCAGCAGTTTAGGCGCAGGGCTGAACACTGAAGCTTTCTTT. It translates to CASSLGAGLNTEAFF.

This chain uses TRBV10-2 with TRBJ1-6; D is perhaps TRBD1 (5 bases). Trimming cost V 3 bases and J 11 bases, with 14 bases left between them. The CDR3 runs 14 residues. Germline V lookup: CDR1 WSHSY, CDR2 SAAADI. Here the CDR3 DNA reads TGCGCCAGCAGTGAAAGGGGAACCGACCCACCCCTCCACTTT. Protein product: CASSERGTDPPLHF.

CDR3: CASSQQSEAFF. The CDR3 DNA reads as TGTGCCAGCAGCCAGCAGAGTGAAGCTTTCTTT. This chain uses TRBV3-1 with TRBJ1-1; no clear D gene. The CDR3 loop spans 11 amino acids. The germline gives CDR1 LGHDT, CDR2 YNNKEL (reference sequence). V was cut by 3 bases and J by 7 bases, with 6 bases left in between.

This clonotype turned up a few times. The rearrangement uses TRBV3-1 and TRBJ2-2; D remains ambiguous. The CDR3 contains 12 residues. Germline CDR1 is LGHDT and CDR2 is YNNKEL (reference sequence). Deletions cut 5 bases from V and 8 bases from J, with 9 bases between. CDR3 region: CASSSRWGELFF. The CDR3 DNA follows: TGTGCCAGCAGCTCCCGGTGGGGGGAGCTGTTTTTT.

The chain links TRBV12-3 or TRBV12-4 to TRBJ1-4, with TRBD1 matching over 7 bases. This CDR3 is built from 13 residues. With 5 bases clipped from V and 7 bases from J, the junction kept 4 bases outside the gene matches. This CDR3 is CASSLRDSEKLFF. DNA of the CDR3: TGTGCCAGCAGTCTCCGGGACAGTGAAAAACTGTTTTTT.

The J gene is TRBJ1-1, the V gene TRBV15; D might be TRBD1 (5 bases). This CDR3 has 15 residues. With 1 base removed from V and 5 bases from J, the gap between germline ends came to 14 bases. Germline values: CDR1 LNHNV, CDR2 YYDKDF (reference sequence). The CDR3 region is CATSRGVLGETEAFF. CDR3 nucleotides: TGTGCCACCAGCAGAGGGGTTCTGGGGGAGACTGAAGCTTTCTTT. The full variable domain, rest sourced from reference TRBV15 and TRBJ1-1, is DAMVIQNPRYQVTQFGKPVTLSCSQTLNHNVMYWYQQKSSQAPKLLFHYYDKDFNNEADTPDNFQSRRPNTSFCFLDIRSPGLGDTAMYLCATSRGVLGETEAFFGQGTRLTVV.

J is TRBJ2-3 and V is TRBV6-1; D unclear. Deletions cut 7 bases from V and 0 bases from J, with 14 bases between. The CDR3 loop spans 15 amino acids. Germline V gene data show CDR1 as MNHNS and CDR2 as SASEGT. As DNA, the CDR3 is TGTGCCAGCACCCGGGTGGGAACTAGCACAGATACGCAGTATTTT. Protein product: CASTRVGTSTDTQYF.

In this sample, this clonotype turned up a few times. The chain couples TRBV5-1 to TRBJ1-2, with a tentative D call TRBD1 (5 bases). V lost 5 bases to trimming and J lost 1 base, with 12 bases between them. The germline CDR1 and CDR2 sequences are SGHRS and YFSETQ. The CDR3 has 14 residues. The CDR3 DNA reads TGCGCCAGCAGACAGGAGACCTTTAACTATGGCTACACCTTC. Its translation is CASRQETFNYGYTF.

The chain carries TRBV12-3 or TRBV12-4 and TRBJ1-5; TRBD1 is a possible D gene (6 bases). The CDR3 is 13 residues long. Deletions cut 6 bases from V and 5 bases from J, with 11 bases between. Here the CDR3 DNA reads TGTGCCAGCAGGGGGGGCCTCCATCAGCCCCAGCATTTT. It yields the protein CASRGGLHQPQHF.

This chain links TRBV5-1 with TRBJ2-5; D possibly corresponds to TRBD2 (5 bases). Trimming pared 1 base from V and 1 base from J, leaving 11 bases between. Germline loops: CDR1 SGHRS, CDR2 YFSETQ. The CDR3 contains 15 residues. Here the CDR3 reads CASSLSTGLQETQYF. The CDR3 DNA sequence: TGCGCCAGCAGCTTGTCCACCGGACTCCAAGAGACCCAGTACTTC. The full variable domain, completed using reference TRBV5-1 and TRBJ2-5, is KAGVTQTPRYLIKTRGQQVTLSCSPISGHRSVSWYQQTPGQGLQFLFEYFSETQRNKGNFPGRFSGRQFSNSRSEMNVSTLELGDSALYLCASSLSTGLQETQYFGPGTRLLVL.

In this sample, this clonotype turned up a few times. The chain employs TRBV20-1 and TRBJ2-4; TRBD2 agrees at 11 bases. Germline V gene lookup returns CDR1 DFQATT and CDR2 SNEGSKA (reference sequence). The CDR3 contains 16 residues. J gave up 8 bases and V 6 bases, and 15 bases lay outside the gene matches. DNA of the CDR3: TGCAGTGCCTCAGACTGGGGTAGCGGGAGGGTCGACATTCAGTACTTC. Translation: CSASDWGSGRVDIQYF.

The rearrangement joins TRBV10-2 to TRBJ2-7; 9 bases match TRBD2. With V trimmed by 4 bases and J by 0 bases, 10 bases remained unmatched. From germline, CDR1 is WSHSY and CDR2 SAAADI. This CDR3 has 17 residues. DNA for the CDR3: TGCGCCAGCAGTGCGGCTAGCGGGGTCCAGAGCTCCTACGAGCAGTACTTC. Its translation is CASSAASGVQSSYEQYF.

This clonotype has only a few counts. The chain employs TRBV18 and TRBJ1-2; no reliable D call. The CDR3 runs to 12 residues. Trimming pared 3 bases from V and 4 bases from J, leaving 6 bases between. Germline values: CDR1 KGHSH, CDR2 LQKENI. CDR3 region: CASSPDVYGYTF. CDR3 nucleotide sequence: TGTGCCAGCTCACCGGATGTCTATGGCTACACCTTC. The variable domain in full, with the rest retrieved from reference TRBV18 and TRBJ1-2, is NAGVMQNPRHLVRRRGQEARLRCSPMKGHSHVYWYRQLPEEGLKFMVYLQKENIIDESGMPKERFSAEFPKEGPSILRIQQVVRGDSAAYFCASSPDVYGYTFGSGTRLTVV.

The rearrangement joins TRBV20-1 to TRBJ2-1; tentatively, D is TRBD2 (6 bases). CDR3 size: 12 residues. Trimming took 6 bases from V and 7 from J, leaving 13 bases between them. Per germline, CDR1 DFQATT and CDR2 SNEGSKA (reference sequence). The CDR3 bases are TGCAGTGCCGATCCCGCGGGGAATGAGCAGTTCTTC. Protein: CSADPAGNEQFF.

There are a few counts of this clonotype. V and J are TRBV12-3 or TRBV12-4 and TRBJ1-3; D gene uncertain. Trimming removed 4 bases from V and 0 bases from J, with 13 bases in between. The CDR3 sequence is 16 residues long. The CDR3 region has the DNA TGTGCCAGCAGTTCCGCGTGGAGTCGCTCTGGAAACACCATATATTTT. This translates into CASSSAWSRSGNTIYF.

V usage is TRBV12-3 or TRBV12-4 and J usage is TRBJ2-2, with 9 nucleotides matching TRBD1. The J segment lost 1 base and the V segment lost 5 bases, leaving 5 bases of the junction unmatched. The CDR3 sequence is 16 residues long. The CDR3 spells CASSEDRGMNTGELFF. As DNA, the CDR3 is TGTGCCAGCAGTGAGGACAGGGGAATGAACACCGGGGAGCTGTTTTTT.

In its sample, this clonotype was seen a few times. V usage is TRBV20-1 and J usage is TRBJ2-4; 10 nucleotides match TRBD2. V gave up 1 base and J gave up 3 bases; unmatched junction bases: 6. Germline V gene sequence: CDR1 DFQATT, CDR2 SNEGSKA (reference sequence). This CDR3 is 16 amino acids long. CDR3 loop: CSARVEAGGFKNIQYF. In DNA form, the CDR3 reads TGCAGTGCTAGAGTGGAAGCGGGAGGGTTCAAAAACATTCAGTACTTC.

The chain joins TRBV10-3 to TRBJ2-7; D is tentatively TRBD1 or TRBD2 (5 bases each). This CDR3 has 15 amino acids. Trimming removed 2 bases at V and 9 bases at J, with 20 bases between. Looked up from germline, CDR1 is ENHRY and CDR2 is SYGVKD. In DNA form, the CDR3 reads TGTGCCATCAGTGAGGCTTGGGGCAGCCTGCGGGTGCAGTACGTC. Translating it yields CAISEAWGSLRVQYV.

The chain recombines TRBV5-4 with TRBJ2-1; D remains unclear. This CDR3 region has 16 residues. The germline gives CDR1 SGHNT, CDR2 YYREEE (reference sequence). Trimming shortened V by 4 bases and J by 6 bases, and 20 bases separated the two germline ends. The CDR3 sequence: CASSPGPPRGSNEQFF. CDR3 nucleotides: TGTGCCAGCAGCCCAGGACCCCCGCGAGGATCCAATGAGCAGTTCTTC.

This clonotype was recorded a few times. CDR3 nucleotides: TGTGCCAGCAGGGGCACCTGGGGGGAGCAGTACTTC. It encodes CASRGTWGEQYF. V and J are TRBV12-3 or TRBV12-4 and TRBJ2-7; either TRBD1 or TRBD2 may supply D (5 bases each). V gave up 6 bases and J gave up 7 bases, with 13 bases separating them. CDR3 length: 12 residues.

This clonotype has a count of ten or more. V gene TRBV29-1 combines with J gene TRBJ2-7; a weak D match, TRBD2 (6 bases). The V gene's germline CDR1 is SQVTM and CDR2 ANQGSEA. V lost 3 bases and J 4 bases, leaving 13 bases between the germline ends. There are 13 residues in the CDR3. The CDR3 DNA reads as TGCAGCGTTGATGCACTGGGAGGATACGAGCAGTACTTC. This encodes CSVDALGGYEQYF.

The chain recombines TRBV5-1 with TRBJ2-3, with 9 bases that match TRBD1. The CDR3 sequence is 17 residues long. CDR1 and CDR2 (germline): SGHRS, YFSETQ. After removal of 0 bases from V and 6 bases from J, the junction contained 11 bases not matched to a gene. CDR3 in DNA: TGCGCCAGCAGCTTGGGACAGGGGGGTTACCTGTCGGATACGCAGTATTTT. This codes for CASSLGQGGYLSDTQYF.

The V gene is TRBV7-9, the J gene TRBJ2-1; 7 bases line up with TRBD2. Germline V gives CDR1 SEHNR, CDR2 FQNEAQ (reference sequence). The CDR3 loop spans 15 amino acids. The J segment lost 5 bases and the V segment lost 5 bases, leaving 9 bases of the junction unmatched. This CDR3 is CASSTPGTTDNEQFF. The CDR3 DNA is TGTGCCAGCAGCACTCCCGGGACTACCGACAATGAGCAGTTCTTC.

The rearrangement joins TRBV24-1 to TRBJ2-6; possible D gene TRBD2, 5 bases. V was shortened by 3 bases and J by 3 bases, with 11 bases between the two germline ends. The CDR3 runs to 16 residues. Germline CDR1 reads KGHDR; CDR2 reads SFDVKD. The CDR3 sequence is CATSDRAGVGANVLTF. Written as DNA, the CDR3 is TGTGCCACCAGTGATAGGGCGGGTGTTGGGGCCAACGTCCTGACTTTC.

The CDR3 DNA sequence: TGCAGTGCTAGAGATCCGGGTATTGACACTGAAGCTTTCTTT. Translation: CSARDPGIDTEAFF. The V call is TRBV20-1, the J call TRBJ1-1; D call uncertain. Trimming took 0 bases from V and 3 from J, leaving 11 bases between them. From germline, CDR1 is DFQATT and CDR2 SNEGSKA (reference sequence). This CDR3 has 14 amino acids.

Worth noting for this clonotype: The conserved phenylalanine or tryptophan is not found at the CDR3 terminus, so this likely reflects a read error. This chain links TRBV24-1 with TRBJ2-3, with 8 bases identical to TRBD2. This CDR3 has 16 amino acids. Germline V gene sequence: CDR1 KGHDR, CDR2 SFDVKD. V shed 4 bases, J shed 1 base, and the junction held 6 bases outside the gene matches. CDR3 bases: TGTGCCACCAGTGAACCGAGCGGGAGTCGCACAGATACGCAGTATTAT. Residues: CATSEPSGSRTDTQYY.